This record concerns one T cell receptor beta chain sequence. The antigen remains unidentified. This sample stems from a study of a mutant IDH1 vaccine in newly diagnosed glioma. Study-wide background: Patients had eight vaccinations, in weeks 1, 3, 5, 7, 11, 15, 19 and 23. Either 4-6 weeks after radiotherapy alone or alongside temozolomide, vaccination was begun. Earlier care involved radiotherapy, temozolomide, or both, and the majority received both. Whole-study findings and limits: Alterations occurring in top peripheral T cell clonotypes seemed unrelated to pseudoprogression.

The data were produced by immunoSEQ multiplex PCR, yet TCRdb's version contains in-frame clones alone and is incomplete. In the table there are approximately 37,000 clones, around 76% of which are singletons. With V trimmed by 7 bases and J by 6 bases, 14 bases remained unmatched. Germline lookup yields CDR1 SEHNR and CDR2 FQNEAQ (reference sequence). The CDR3 contains 15 residues. Noted time point: week 23, last vaccination. Each dose delivered 300 ug of mutant IDH1 20-mer peptide subcutaneously with imiquimod. The input for sequencing was PBMCs, taken from a glioma patient whose treatment included an IDH1 peptide vaccine. J is TRBJ1-1 and V is TRBV7-9; 7 bases align to TRBD1. The receptor's source is a man aged 45-65 years with glioma. For the CDR3, the DNA is TGTGCCAGCACCTACTGGGACAGTTTAGCCTCTGAAGCTTTCTTT. Translated: CASTYWDSLASEAFF.